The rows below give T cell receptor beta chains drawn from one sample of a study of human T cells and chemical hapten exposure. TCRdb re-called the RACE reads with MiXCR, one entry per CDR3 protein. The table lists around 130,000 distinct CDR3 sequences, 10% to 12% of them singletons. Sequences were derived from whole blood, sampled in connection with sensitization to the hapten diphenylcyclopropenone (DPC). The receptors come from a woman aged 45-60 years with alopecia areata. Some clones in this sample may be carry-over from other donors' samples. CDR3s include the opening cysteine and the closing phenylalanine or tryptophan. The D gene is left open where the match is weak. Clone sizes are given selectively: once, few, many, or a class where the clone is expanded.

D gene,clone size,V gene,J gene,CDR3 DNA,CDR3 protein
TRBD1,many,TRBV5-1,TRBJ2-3,TGCGCCAGCAGCCGGACAGGGGATTACGCAGATACGCAGTATTTT,CASSRTGDYADTQYF
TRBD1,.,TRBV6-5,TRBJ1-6,TGTGCCACGGAAGGGGACAGGCTCTATAATTCACCCCTCCACTTT,CATEGDRLYNSPLHF
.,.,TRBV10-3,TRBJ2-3,TGTGCCATCAGTGAGTCAGGGCTAGCCTCTTACACAGATACGCAGTATTTT,CAISESGLASYTDTQYF
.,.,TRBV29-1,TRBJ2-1,TGCAGCCTGACCACGGCCGAAGGGGGGAGAAAGAACTGGGATGAGCAGTTCTTC,CSLTTAEGGRKNWDEQFF
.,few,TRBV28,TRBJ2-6,TGTGCCAGCACCGTAGAAGGGGCCAACGTCCTGACTTTC,CASTVEGANVLTF
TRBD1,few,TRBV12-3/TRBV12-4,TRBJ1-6,TGTGCCAGCAGCCGGGACAGAGGCGCGTTCCTCCACTTT,CASSRDRGAFLHF
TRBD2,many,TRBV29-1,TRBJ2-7,TGCAGCGTTGTAAGCGGGGGGCCTACCTACGAGCAGTACTTC,CSVVSGGPTYEQYF
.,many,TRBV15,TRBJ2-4,TGTGCCACCAGTTTGGACCTAGCCAAAAACATTCAGTACTTC,CATSLDLAKNIQYF
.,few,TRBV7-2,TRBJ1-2,TGTGCCAGCAGCCAGGGGTTCGCTTTATATGGCTACACCTTC,CASSQGFALYGYTF
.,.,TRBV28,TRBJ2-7,TGTGCCAGCAGTCCCACCGGGACAAAGCCCCCCCACGAGCAGTACTTC,CASSPTGTKPPHEQYF
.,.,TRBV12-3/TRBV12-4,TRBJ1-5,TGTGCCAGCAGTTTGAGAGGGGGAGATCAGCCCCAGCATTTT,CASSLRGGDQPQHF
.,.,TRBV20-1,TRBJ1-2,TGCAGTGCTGCCGGCCCACTTGAGTATGGCTACACCTTC,CSAAGPLEYGYTF
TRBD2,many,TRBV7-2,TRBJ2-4,TGTGCCAGCACCCTAGCGGACGCCAAAAACATTCAGTACTTC,CASTLADAKNIQYF
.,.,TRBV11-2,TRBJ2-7,TGTGCCAGCAGCTTAGGCGGTTGGACAGCCTGCGAGCAGTACTTC,CASSLGGWTACEQYF
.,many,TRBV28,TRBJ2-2,TGTGCCAGCAGCTTAAACACCGGGGAGCTGTTTTTT,CASSLNTGELFF
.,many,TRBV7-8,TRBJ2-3,TGTGCCAGCAGCCCCTCTCTAGACCGCTTAACGGCGGATACGCAGTATTTT,CASSPSLDRLTADTQYF
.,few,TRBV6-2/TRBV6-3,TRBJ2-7,TGTGCCAGCAGTTACTCCCGGAGCAGAATGTCCTACGAGCAGTACTTC,CASSYSRSRMSYEQYF
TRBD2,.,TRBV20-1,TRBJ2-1,TGCAGTGCTAGCGGGACTAGCGGATACAATGAGCAGTTCTTC,CSASGTSGYNEQFF
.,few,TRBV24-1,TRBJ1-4,TGTGCCACCAGTGACCGTTACAGCGCAACTAATGAAAAACTGTTTTTT,CATSDRYSATNEKLFF
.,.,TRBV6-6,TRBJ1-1,TGTGCCAGCAGTCCGGCAAACACTGAAGCTTTCTTT,CASSPANTEAFF
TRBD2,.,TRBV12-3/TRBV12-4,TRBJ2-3,TGTGCCAGCAGTACTCGACTAGCGGGGGCCACAGATACGCAGTATTTT,CASSTRLAGATDTQYF
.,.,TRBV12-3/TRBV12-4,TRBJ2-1,TGTGCCAGCAGTTTATGGCAACCCTCCTACAATGAGCAGTTCTTC,CASSLWQPSYNEQFF
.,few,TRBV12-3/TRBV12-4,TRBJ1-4,TGTGCCAGCAGTTCTTATAGAAGTGAAAAACTGTTTTTT,CASSSYRSEKLFF
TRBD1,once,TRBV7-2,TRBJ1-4,TGTGCCAGCAGCTTGGGGACAGGGCGCGAAAAACTGTTTTTT,CASSLGTGREKLFF
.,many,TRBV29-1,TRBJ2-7,TGCAGCGTCCCAGAAGGGGGGGGCGAGCAGTACTTC,CSVPEGGGEQYF
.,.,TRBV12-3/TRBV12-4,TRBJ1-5,TGTGCCAGCAGTTTTGCCGGGAACGACCAGCCCCAGCATTTT,CASSFAGNDQPQHF
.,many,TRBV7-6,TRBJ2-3,TGTGCCAGCAGCTTATCGGATGGAGATACGCAGTATTTT,CASSLSDGDTQYF
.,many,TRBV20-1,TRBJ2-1,TGCAGTGCTAGAGATATAGCTTACAATGAGCAGTTCTTC,CSARDIAYNEQFF
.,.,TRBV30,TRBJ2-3,TGTGCCTGGTCCGCGGGAACTCGAGATACGCAGTATTTT,CAWSAGTRDTQYF
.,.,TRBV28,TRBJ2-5,TGTGCCAGCCGTAGCGGACCTCAAGAGACCCAGTACTTC,CASRSGPQETQYF
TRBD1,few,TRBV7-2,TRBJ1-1,TGTGCCAGCAGCTTAGTCCCGGCAGGGGGGGTGAACACTGAAGCTTTCTTT,CASSLVPAGGVNTEAFF
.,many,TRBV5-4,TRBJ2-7,TGTGCCAGCAGCTTGAAAAAGGGGACCTACGAGCAGTACTTC,CASSLKKGTYEQYF
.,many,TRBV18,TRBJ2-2,TGTGCCAGCTCACGGGACCAGAACACCGGGGAGCTGTTTTTT,CASSRDQNTGELFF
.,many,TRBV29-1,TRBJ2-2,TGCAGCGTTTCCCCCGGGAGCCGCCGGGGACAGCTGTTTTTT,CSVSPGSRRGQLFF
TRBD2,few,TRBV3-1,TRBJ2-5,TGTGCCAGCAGCCGAAGACTAGCGGGGGGGCCGGAGACCCAGTACTTC,CASSRRLAGGPETQYF
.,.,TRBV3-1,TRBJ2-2,TGTGCCAGCAGCCAAGTAGCAAACACCGGGGAGCTGTTTTTT,CASSQVANTGELFF
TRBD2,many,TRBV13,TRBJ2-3,TGTGCCAGCAGCTCCGCCTCTAGCGGGGATCGAGATACGCAGTATTTT,CASSSASSGDRDTQYF
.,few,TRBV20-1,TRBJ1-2,TGCAGTGCTGGCTCCTACGACTTCCATGGCTACACCTTC,CSAGSYDFHGYTF
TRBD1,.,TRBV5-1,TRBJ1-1,TGCGCCAGCAGCTCTGGGCTACGACAGGGATGGACTGAAGCTTTCTTT,CASSSGLRQGWTEAFF